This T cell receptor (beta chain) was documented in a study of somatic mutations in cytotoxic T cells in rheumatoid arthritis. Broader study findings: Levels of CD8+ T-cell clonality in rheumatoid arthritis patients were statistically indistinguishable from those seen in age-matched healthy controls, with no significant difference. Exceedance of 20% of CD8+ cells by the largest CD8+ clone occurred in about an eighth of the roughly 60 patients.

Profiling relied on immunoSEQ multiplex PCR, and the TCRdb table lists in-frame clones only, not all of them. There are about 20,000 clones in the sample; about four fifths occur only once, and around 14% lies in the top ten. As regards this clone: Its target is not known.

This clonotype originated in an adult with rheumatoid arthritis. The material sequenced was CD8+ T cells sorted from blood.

This CDR3 reads CASSPRGSSTDTQYF. CDR3 nucleotide sequence: TGTGCCAGCAGCCCAAGGGGCTCTAGCACAGATACGCAGTATTTT. The rearrangement uses TRBV9 and TRBJ2-3, with D maybe TRBD1 (5 bases). Per germline, CDR1 SGDLS and CDR2 YYNGEE. The CDR3 is 15 amino acids. V gave up 4 bases and J gave up 0 bases, with 12 bases separating them.